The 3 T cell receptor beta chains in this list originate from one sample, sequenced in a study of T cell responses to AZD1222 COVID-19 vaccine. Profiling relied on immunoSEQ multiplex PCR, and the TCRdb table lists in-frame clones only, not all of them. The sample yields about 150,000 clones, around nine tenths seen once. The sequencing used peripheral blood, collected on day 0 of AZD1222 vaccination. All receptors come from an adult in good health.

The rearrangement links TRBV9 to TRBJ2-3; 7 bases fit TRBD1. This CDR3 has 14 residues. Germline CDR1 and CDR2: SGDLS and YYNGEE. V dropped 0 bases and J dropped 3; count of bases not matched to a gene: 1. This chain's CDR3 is CASSVAGQTDTQYF. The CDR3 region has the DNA TGTGCCAGCAGCGTAGCGGGACAGACAGATACGCAGTATTTT. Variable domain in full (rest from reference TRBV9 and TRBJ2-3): DSGVTQTPKHLITATGQRVTLRCSPRSGDLSVYWYQQSLDQGLQFLIQYYNGEERAKGNILERFSAQQFPDLHSELNLSSLELGDSALYFCASSVAGQTDTQYFGPGTRLTVL.

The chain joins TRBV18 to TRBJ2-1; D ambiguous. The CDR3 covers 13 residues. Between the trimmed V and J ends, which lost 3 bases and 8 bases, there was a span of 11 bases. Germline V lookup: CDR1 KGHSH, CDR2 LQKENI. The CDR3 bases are TGTGCCAGCTCACCTTTAGGATTCCATGAGCAGTTCTTC. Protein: CASSPLGFHEQFF.

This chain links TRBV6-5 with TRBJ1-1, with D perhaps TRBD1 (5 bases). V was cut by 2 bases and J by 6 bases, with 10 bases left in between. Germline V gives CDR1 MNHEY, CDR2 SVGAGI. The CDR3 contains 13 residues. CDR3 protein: CASSYNPGSEAFF. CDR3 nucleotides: TGTGCCAGCAGTTACAATCCAGGGTCTGAAGCTTTCTTT.